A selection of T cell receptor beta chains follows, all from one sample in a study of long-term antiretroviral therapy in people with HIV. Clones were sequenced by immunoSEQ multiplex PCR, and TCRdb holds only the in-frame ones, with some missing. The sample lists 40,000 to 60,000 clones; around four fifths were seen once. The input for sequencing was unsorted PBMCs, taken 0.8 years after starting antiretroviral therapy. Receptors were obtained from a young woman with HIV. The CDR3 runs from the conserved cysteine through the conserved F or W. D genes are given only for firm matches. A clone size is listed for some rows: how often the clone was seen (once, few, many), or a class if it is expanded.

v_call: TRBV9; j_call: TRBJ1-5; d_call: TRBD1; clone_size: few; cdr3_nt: TGTGCCAGCAGCCCTGAAGGGACAGGGGATCAGCCCCAGCATTTT; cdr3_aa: CASSPEGTGDQPQHF
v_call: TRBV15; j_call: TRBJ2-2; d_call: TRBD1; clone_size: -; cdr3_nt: TGTGCCACCAGCAACGACAGGGGAATCGGGGAGCTGTTTTTT; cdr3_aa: CATSNDRGIGELFF
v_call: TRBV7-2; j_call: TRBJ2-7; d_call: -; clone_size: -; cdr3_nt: TGTGCCAGCAGACGGGCGACGGCGCCCTACGAGCAGTACTTC; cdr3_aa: CASRRATAPYEQYF
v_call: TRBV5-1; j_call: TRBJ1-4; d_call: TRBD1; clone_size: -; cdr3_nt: TGCGCCAGCAGCCGGGGACAGGGGAAGATGGATGAAAAACTGTTTTTT; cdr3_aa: CASSRGQGKMDEKLFF
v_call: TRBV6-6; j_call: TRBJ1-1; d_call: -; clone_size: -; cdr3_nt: TGTGCCAGCAGCGCCCTCAGGGAAGCTTTCTTT; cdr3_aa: CASSALREAFF
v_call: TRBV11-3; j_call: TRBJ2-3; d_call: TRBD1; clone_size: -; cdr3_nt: TGTGCCAGCAGTGGACAGGGGGCGACAGATACGCAGTATTTT; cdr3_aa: CASSGQGATDTQYF
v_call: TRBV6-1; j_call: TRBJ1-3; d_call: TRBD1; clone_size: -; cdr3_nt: TGTGCCAGCAGTGAAACCCGGACAGGGGGAAACACCATATATTTT; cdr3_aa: CASSETRTGGNTIYF
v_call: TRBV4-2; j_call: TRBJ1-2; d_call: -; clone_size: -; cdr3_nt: TGTGCCAGCAGCCAAGAGGAAACAGCTAACTATGGCTACACCTTC; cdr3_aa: CASSQEETANYGYTF
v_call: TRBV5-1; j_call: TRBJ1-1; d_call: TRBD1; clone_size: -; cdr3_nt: TGCGCCAGCAGCAAAGGACAGGGGGCCCCTGAAGCTTTCTTT; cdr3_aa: CASSKGQGAPEAFF
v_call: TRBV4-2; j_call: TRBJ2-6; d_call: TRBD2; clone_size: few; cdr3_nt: TGTGCCAGCAGCCAACTAGCGGGCTCTGGGGCCAACGTCCTGACTTTC; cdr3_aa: CASSQLAGSGANVLTF
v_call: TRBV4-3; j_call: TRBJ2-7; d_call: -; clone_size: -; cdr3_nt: TGCGCCAGCAGCCAAGGTCTGTCCTACGAGCAGTACTTC; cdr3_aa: CASSQGLSYEQYF
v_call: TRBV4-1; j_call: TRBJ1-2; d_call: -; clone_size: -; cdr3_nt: TGCGCCAGCAGCCTCCTGCGCAGGAATGACTATGGCTACACCTTC; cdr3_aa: CASSLLRRNDYGYTF
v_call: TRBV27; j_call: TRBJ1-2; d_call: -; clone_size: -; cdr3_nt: TGTGCCAGCAGTCCGTCGGAGGGTGACCTTTTCTATGGCTACACCTTC; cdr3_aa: CASSPSEGDLFYGYTF
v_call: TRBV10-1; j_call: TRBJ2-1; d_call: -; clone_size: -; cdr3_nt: TGCGCCAGCAGTGACCCTTTCGGGGAGCAGTTCTTC; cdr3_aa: CASSDPFGEQFF
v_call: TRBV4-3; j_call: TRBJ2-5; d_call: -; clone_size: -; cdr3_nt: TGCGCCAGCAGCCACGTCACAGGGTGGGAAGAGACCCAGTACTTC; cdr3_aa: CASSHVTGWEETQYF
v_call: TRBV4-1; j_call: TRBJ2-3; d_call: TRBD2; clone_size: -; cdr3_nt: TGCGCCAGCAGCCATAGCGGGAGTAGGGGCACAGATACGCAGTATTTT; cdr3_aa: CASSHSGSRGTDTQYF
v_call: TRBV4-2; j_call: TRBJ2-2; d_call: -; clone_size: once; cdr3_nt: TGTGCCAGCAGCCAAGACGTCGGTTACACCGGGGAGCTGTTTTTT; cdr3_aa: CASSQDVGYTGELFF